The rows below give T cell receptor beta chains drawn from one sample of a study of vaccination effects on CD4 cells after COVID-19. Method: immunoSEQ multiplex PCR; TCRdb's copy keeps in-frame clones and lacks some. The table includes approximately 47,000 clones, roughly three quarters detected once. These receptors' targets are unknown. Sequencing used CD4+ T cells from PBMCs cultured without peptide, obtained before COVID-19 vaccination. These receptors originate from a human donor who had a prior SARS-CoV-2 infection. The CDR3 runs from the conserved cysteine through the conserved F or W. The D gene is left open where the match is weak. Clone size is given for some rows only: seen once, a few or many times, or a class if the clone is expanded.

J gene: TRBJ2-1; clone size: .; D gene: TRBD1; V gene: TRBV9; CDR3 DNA: TGTGCCAGCAGCCCCCGGACAGGGACGATACGATACAATGAGCAGTTCTTC; CDR3 protein: CASSPRTGTIRYNEQFF
J gene: TRBJ2-7; clone size: .; D gene: TRBD2; V gene: TRBV27; CDR3 DNA: TGTGCCAGCAGTTCCTTGGCGGGGGGCTCCTACGAGCAGTACTTC; CDR3 protein: CASSSLAGGSYEQYF
J gene: TRBJ2-1; clone size: few; D gene: TRBD2; V gene: TRBV7-2; CDR3 DNA: TGTGCCAGCAGCGCCGGGACTAGCCGTCTCAATGAGCAGTTCTTC; CDR3 protein: CASSAGTSRLNEQFF
J gene: TRBJ2-7; clone size: .; D gene: TRBD2; V gene: TRBV11-2; CDR3 DNA: TGTGCCAGCAGCTTGCGGGAGTTTTTTTACGAGCAGTACTTC; CDR3 protein: CASSLREFFYEQYF
J gene: TRBJ1-5; clone size: .; D gene: .; V gene: TRBV7-2; CDR3 DNA: TGTGCCAGCAGCTTAGGAACAGGGAATCAGCCCCAGCATTTT; CDR3 protein: CASSLGTGNQPQHF
J gene: TRBJ2-7; clone size: .; D gene: .; V gene: TRBV3-1/TRBV3-2; CDR3 DNA: TGTGCCAGCAGCCCCTTCGGGGATTTGTACGAGCAGTACTTC; CDR3 protein: CASSPFGDLYEQYF
J gene: TRBJ2-7; clone size: .; D gene: .; V gene: TRBV4-2; CDR3 DNA: TGTGCCAGCAGCCCCCCTCCGGGGGCTAGCGGCGAGCAGTACTTC; CDR3 protein: CASSPPPGASGEQYF
J gene: TRBJ1-1; clone size: .; D gene: .; V gene: TRBV6-4; CDR3 DNA: TGTGCCAGCAGTCTACAGGCGAACACTGAAGCTTTCTTT; CDR3 protein: CASSLQANTEAFF
J gene: TRBJ1-6; clone size: .; D gene: .; V gene: TRBV4-1; CDR3 DNA: TGCGCCAGCAGCCAAGATCCGGAAATTAGTTCACCCCTCCACTTT; CDR3 protein: CASSQDPEISSPLHF
J gene: TRBJ2-2; clone size: .; D gene: TRBD1; V gene: TRBV7-9; CDR3 DNA: TGTGCCAGCAGCTTGACAGGGAAGGTCTCCGGGGAGCTGTTTTTT; CDR3 protein: CASSLTGKVSGELFF
J gene: TRBJ2-7; clone size: .; D gene: .; V gene: TRBV5-1; CDR3 DNA: TGCGCCAGCAGCTTGGCGGACACCACCTACGAGCAGTACTTC; CDR3 protein: CASSLADTTYEQYF
J gene: TRBJ2-3; clone size: .; D gene: TRBD2; V gene: TRBV25-1; CDR3 DNA: TGTGCCAGCAGCAAAGCGGGATCTAGCACAGATACGCAGTATTTT; CDR3 protein: CASSKAGSSTDTQYF
J gene: TRBJ1-5; clone size: .; D gene: .; V gene: TRBV3-1/TRBV3-2; CDR3 DNA: TGTGCCAGCAGCCAAGATATGGTTGGGAGGGGACACAATCAGCCCCAGCATTTT; CDR3 protein: CASSQDMVGRGHNQPQHF
J gene: TRBJ2-7; clone size: .; D gene: .; V gene: TRBV19; CDR3 DNA: TGTGCCAGTAGTAGAGGACGGACCCCTTTCTACGAGCAGTACTTC; CDR3 protein: CASSRGRTPFYEQYF
J gene: TRBJ1-2; clone size: few; D gene: .; V gene: TRBV25-1; CDR3 DNA: TGTGCCAGCAGTGAATTTGATCTGATGACAGTTAACTATGGCTACACCTTC; CDR3 protein: CASSEFDLMTVNYGYTF
J gene: TRBJ2-2; clone size: .; D gene: TRBD1; V gene: TRBV11-3; CDR3 DNA: TGTGCCAGCAGCTTAGCGGCATTCAGGGGGCACACCGGGGAGCTGTTTTTT; CDR3 protein: CASSLAAFRGHTGELFF
J gene: TRBJ2-7; clone size: .; D gene: .; V gene: TRBV18; CDR3 DNA: TGTGCCAGCTCACCAGGTTTACTAGCCGCCGAGCAGTACTTC; CDR3 protein: CASSPGLLAAEQYF
J gene: TRBJ2-5; clone size: .; D gene: .; V gene: TRBV18; CDR3 DNA: TGTGCCAGCTCACCAGATACGGGGGCGACCCAGTACTTC; CDR3 protein: CASSPDTGATQYF
J gene: TRBJ1-2; clone size: .; D gene: .; V gene: TRBV18; CDR3 DNA: TGTGCCAGCTCACCCGACACAGTCTATGGCTACACCTTC; CDR3 protein: CASSPDTVYGYTF
J gene: TRBJ2-5; clone size: .; D gene: .; V gene: TRBV3-1/TRBV3-2; CDR3 DNA: TGTGCCAGCAGCGCTCGGGGGCCGGAGACCCAGTACTTC; CDR3 protein: CASSARGPETQYF
J gene: TRBJ2-5; clone size: .; D gene: .; V gene: TRBV10-3; CDR3 DNA: TGTGCCATCAGTGACCCGGCTATTAGGGAGACCCAGTACTTC; CDR3 protein: CAISDPAIRETQYF
J gene: TRBJ2-3; clone size: .; D gene: .; V gene: TRBV7-3; CDR3 DNA: TGTGCCAGCAGCTTAACGATCAGGGGGGCGCCGGGCGCAGATACGCAGTATTTT; CDR3 protein: CASSLTIRGAPGADTQYF
J gene: TRBJ2-2; clone size: .; D gene: .; V gene: TRBV12-3/TRBV12-4; CDR3 DNA: TGTGCCAGCAGTTCTGACAGGAGCGGGGAGCTGTTTTTT; CDR3 protein: CASSSDRSGELFF
J gene: TRBJ2-7; clone size: .; D gene: .; V gene: TRBV7-9; CDR3 DNA: TGTGCCAGCAGCTTACAGCCAAGCGCCTACGAGCAGTACTTC; CDR3 protein: CASSLQPSAYEQYF
J gene: TRBJ2-1; clone size: .; D gene: .; V gene: TRBV11-2; CDR3 DNA: TGTGCCAGCAACTCAGGGGGGGGAATCAATGAGCAGTTCTTC; CDR3 protein: CASNSGGGINEQFF